A single sample gave rise to the 10 T cell receptor beta chains below, sequenced in a study of cytomegalovirus exposure and HLA in healthy donors. 13 Jbeta primers and 60 Vbeta primers were used for the PCR. Sequenced by immunoSEQ multiplex PCR; TCRdb stores in-frame clones only, minus some. The sample carries around 140,000 clones, around three quarters recorded once. The material sequenced was PBMCs. The receptors derive from a man aged 35 to 55 in good health and CMV-seropositive.

The V and J genes are TRBV10-3 and TRBJ2-7; no definite D call. The CDR3 is 16 residues long. Germline V gene data show CDR1 as ENHRY and CDR2 as SYGVKD. Deletions cut 6 bases from V and 0 bases from J, with 18 bases between. CDR3 sequence reads: CAIRAALIPSSYEQYF. The CDR3 nucleotides are TGTGCCATCAGGGCTGCCTTGATCCCTAGCTCCTACGAGCAGTACTTC.

The J gene is TRBJ2-3, the V gene TRBV5-1; TRBD2 matches 8 bases. Trimming at V came to 4 bases and at J to 1 base, leaving 11 bases not matched to a gene. The CDR3 loop spans 17 amino acids. CDR1 is SGHRS and CDR2 is YFSETQ in the germline V gene. CDR3 nucleotide sequence: TGCGCCAGCAGCGGGGGGACTAGTTCAGGCGGCACAGATACGCAGTATTTT. It is translated as CASSGGTSSGGTDTQYF.

About this clone itself: One end of the junction does not line up with germline, which may come from a read error. The chain recombines TRBV4-1 with TRBJ2-5; 8 nucleotides align to TRBD1. This CDR3 spans 16 amino acids. The germline gives CDR1 MGHRA, CDR2 YSYEKL. CDR3 nucleotides: TGCGCCAGCAGTCAAGAGTGGGACAGGATCCAAGAGACCCAGTACTTC. Translated: CASSQEWDRIQETQYF.

Here the CDR3 DNA reads TGTGCCAGCAGGCGGTCCCCTAAGACGGGAGATACGCAGTATTTT. Protein product: CASRRSPKTGDTQYF. The chain couples TRBV9 to TRBJ2-3; D is unclear. The CDR3 consists of 15 residues. Trimming removed 5 bases from V and 5 bases from J, with 18 bases in between. Germline V gene sequence: CDR1 SGDLS, CDR2 YYNGEE. Combining the CDR3 with reference TRBV9 and TRBJ2-3 gives the whole variable domain DSGVTQTPKHLITATGQRVTLRCSPRSGDLSVYWYQQSLDQGLQFLIQYYNGEERAKGNILERFSAQQFPDLHSELNLSSLELGDSALYFCASRRSPKTGDTQYFGPGTRLTVL.

Only a few counts were recorded for this clone. The chain combines TRBV4-3 with TRBJ1-2, with a tentative D call TRBD1 (5 bases). The V gene lost 1 base and the J gene lost 5 bases, with 14 bases spanning the gap. The length of the CDR3 is 15 residues. Germline CDR1 and CDR2: LGHNA and YSLEER. CDR3 DNA: TGCGCCAGCAGCCAAGGCAGGGTGGGGCCTTATGGCTACACCTTC. Amino acid sequence: CASSQGRVGPYGYTF.

The rearrangement uses TRBV7-9 and TRBJ2-1; D perhaps matches TRBD2 (5 bases). V lost 6 bases, J lost 7 bases, and 13 bases lay in between. Germline V lookup: CDR1 SEHNR, CDR2 FQNEAQ (reference sequence). The CDR3 is made up of 13 amino acids. In DNA form, the CDR3 reads TGTGCCAGCAGGCCCCCGGGCGGGAATGAGCAGTTCTTC. The encoded protein is CASRPPGGNEQFF.

CDR3 amino acids: CASRAANTGELFF. CDR3 bases: TGTGCCAGCAGGGCAGCGAACACCGGGGAGCTGTTTTTT. The chain joins TRBV28 to TRBJ2-2; D is unresolved. Trimming stripped 6 bases from V and 0 bases from J, with 5 bases between. Germline assignment: CDR1 MDHEN and CDR2 SYDVKM. CDR3 length equals 13 residues.

A few counts support this clone. This chain uses TRBV2 with TRBJ2-1, with 7 bases matching TRBD2. Germline CDR1 and CDR2: SNHLY and FYNNEI. Trimming cost V 8 bases and J 9 bases; bases outside gene matches: 10. The CDR3 totals 13 residues. The CDR3 nucleotides are TGTGCCAGCGGACTAGGGAGGAGTGTTGAGCAGTTCTTC. Translating it yields CASGLGRSVEQFF.

J is TRBJ2-7 and V is TRBV28; maybe TRBD1 (6 bases). CDR3 length equals 12 residues. Germline CDR1 reads MDHEN; CDR2 reads SYDVKM. The V and J ends lost 8 bases and 5 bases respectively, with 13 bases between them. CDR3 bases: TGTGCCAGCGAGAAGGGGGAAAACGAGCAGTACTTC. This translates into CASEKGENEQYF.

The chain uses TRBV29-1 and TRBJ2-5; TRBD2 matches 13 bases. The J call may be incorrect, as the DNA end agrees better with TRBJ2-7. Per germline, CDR1 SQVTM and CDR2 ANQGSEA. The CDR3 sequence is 18 residues long. CDR3 amino acids: CSVEDGRLAGGSSYEQYF. The CDR3 DNA reads as TGCAGCGTTGAGGACGGGAGACTAGCGGGAGGATCCTCCTACGAGCAGTACTTC.